These T cell receptor beta chains were read from a single sample in a study of T cells in Graves' hyperthyroidism and ophthalmopathy. TCRdb independently ran MiXCR on the multiplex PCR reads; one entry per CDR3 protein. The table includes about 710,000 distinct CDR3 sequences, roughly 15% detected once. The source material was blood. The receptors come from a man in his late teens or twenties with Graves' hyperthyroidism. Both conserved end residues are trimmed from each CDR3.

V: TRBV3-1; J: TRBJ2-7; CDR3: ASSQDWGSRSSYEQY
V: TRBV9; J: TRBJ2-6; CDR3: ASSVAGANVLT
V: TRBV20-1; J: TRBJ1-2; CDR3: SAFRTADNYGYT
V: TRBV29-1; J: TRBJ2-7; CDR3: SASDAYEQY
V: TRBV28; J: TRBJ1-5; CDR3: ASSPTFASNQPQH
V: TRBV28; J: TRBJ2-2; CDR3: ASSLTGDTGELF
V: TRBV2; J: TRBJ1-6; CDR3: ASRIRDDDSPLH
V: TRBV4-1; J: TRBJ2-5; CDR3: ASSPGLAGAEETQY
V: TRBV7-2; J: TRBJ2-2; CDR3: ASRLGGRNTGELF
V: TRBV27; J: TRBJ2-1; CDR3: ASSLEVAGDEQF
V: TRBV12-5; J: TRBJ2-1; CDR3: ASGLGPRTDNEQF
V: TRBV7-2; J: TRBJ2-1; CDR3: ASSLDHNEQF
V: TRBV2; J: TRBJ2-3; CDR3: ASSEDQDTQY
V: TRBV4-1; J: TRBJ2-5; CDR3: ASSQEPHLGETQY
V: TRBV20-1; J: TRBJ2-1; CDR3: SARDDVPGLASNEQF
V: TRBV19; J: TRBJ2-5; CDR3: ASSEAGAETQY
V: TRBV7-2; J: TRBJ1-2; CDR3: ASTPPGVDGYT
V: TRBV19; J: TRBJ2-3; CDR3: ASSIGQSSTDTQY
V: TRBV15; J: TRBJ1-2; CDR3: ATSRDLSADYGYT
V: TRBV7-9; J: TRBJ2-3; CDR3: ASSLAGVLGLPGLAGAGTDTQY
V: TRBV29-1; J: TRBJ2-1; CDR3: SVEGSGRGGGNEQF
V: TRBV7-9; J: TRBJ2-1; CDR3: ASSFRDRGYNEQF
V: TRBV27; J: TRBJ2-5; CDR3: ASSFMTSETQY
V: TRBV6-2/TRBV6-3; J: TRBJ2-7; CDR3: ASSYFGSSYEQY
V: TRBV3-1; J: TRBJ1-2; CDR3: ASSQEGTANGYT
V: TRBV9; J: TRBJ2-1; CDR3: ASSHSRRSSYNEQF
V: TRBV28; J: TRBJ2-7; CDR3: ASREGSGRTYEQY